The entry below gives a single T cell receptor beta chain sequence along with its context. Its binding antigen is unknown. No much larger clonotype is one base removed from it; base qualities were not supplied. The data stem from a study of cytomegalovirus exposure and HLA in healthy donors (TCRdb year 2017). With respect to the entire study: In an earlier analysis of approximately 640 of the donors, 276 Gb of sequence data and approximately 120 million unique TCR beta sequences from about 179 million T cells were reported. Approximately 330 gigabases of sequencing data and about 92 million unique TCR sequences made up an early release that covered 640 HLA-typed donors. Of the 350 to 400 genotyped donors, around 81% fell in the genetic ancestry cluster associated with self-reported Caucasian donors. The study aimed to test whether cataloging public T cell receptors could reveal signatures of past pathogen exposure. The study used immunosequencing to profile the T cell repertoires of approximately 630 subjects and linked those repertoires to cytomegalovirus serostatus. A separate validation cohort of roughly 130 different subjects was used in addition to the approximately 700-subject first cohort. The study combined high-throughput TCR immunosequencing, statistical association of individual TCRs with disease status, and machine learning to predict cytomegalovirus infection status. In a later analysis, previously published TCR beta repertoires from 666 donors were re-analyzed and high-resolution HLA genotyping was added so that TCR occurrence patterns could be studied. Rather than drawing on any new phenotypic data, the later analysis identified candidate immune exposures from TCR beta sequences and the way those sequences occurred across donors. To decide whether each TCR beta V gene segment behaved as functional or pseudogenic, an earlier analysis of 587 of the donors relied on high-throughput TCR beta sequencing. Donor age, sex, ethnicity and CMV serostatus were compiled together with the repertoire data. In a later genetic analysis, genome-wide SNP genotypes for about 55% of the roughly 700 donors were used, and that subset was treated as a discovery cohort. All discovery cohort repertoires had been generated using a single sequencing platform. Class I and class II HLA loci were covered by the typing at four-digit resolution. Typing coverage differed by locus: A, B, C, DRB1 and DQB1 were typed in about 620-640 donors, DQA1 in 500 to 550, DPA1 in some 600, and DPB1 in 472. Several DR-DQ haplotypes were handled as single units for association and clustering, since linkage in the cohort was strong. Among some 410 genotyped donors of the cohort, an average of approximately 240,000 unique TCR beta nucleotide sequences were sequenced per donor, about a sixth of them non-productive. The research as a whole found: In a later genetic analysis, fewer N-insertions in productive TCRs were reported among donors in an Asian-associated ancestry cluster than the roughly 640-donor mean. A further reported finding was that TCR beta sequences accurately predicted the HLA-A and HLA-B alleles for most subjects in the first cohort. A cluster of highly shared sequence variants was judged likely to be a technical artifact of the sequencing pipeline. The presence/absence analyses assumed that sequencing depth was roughly uniform across donors, and that assumption may not be true. The 87-base-pair reads could not distinguish some IMGT-functional V segments, including TRBV6-2 and TRBV6-3, so those segments were excluded. Only TCR beta chains were sequenced in this cohort, and the absence of alpha or paired-chain data limited detectable features. Because counts were too low, roughly 17 rarely observed V segments, including chromosome 9 orphons, were left out of the earlier analysis of a few hundred of the donors. According to a later analysis, parvovirus B19, influenza, CMV and Epstein-Barr virus appeared linked to several top co-occurrence clusters. Correlated functional status among segregating V segments might reflect linkage disequilibrium, but an unknown experimental factor could not be ruled out. The classifier was reported to diagnose cytomegalovirus status with high specificity and sensitivity in both the original and validation cohorts. Because HLA typing was missing for some donors at each locus, association tests included only the typed subset. In a later analysis, HLA-associated TCR beta chains were found to be more clonally expanded and to have lower generation probabilities than equally common non-associated chains. In the study, some 160 TCR beta chains were listed as associated with cytomegalovirus. Immune exposure information for the cohort was limited to CMV serostatus. The authors suggested that the approach could potentially be extended to other disease states and immunological phenotypes. Most TCR sequences were seen in very few donors, while some public TCRs were found in many individuals. In a later analysis, around 17,000 TCR beta sequences were associated with specific HLA alleles at a false discovery rate of 0.05. V-gene and J-gene trimming of TCR beta chains was associated with a missense DCLRE1C variant in a later genetic analysis, and the association was replicated in an independent cohort. In a later analysis, the rate of TCR association differed among HLA loci, with DRB1 alleles having the most associated TCRs and HLA-C alleles having the fewest. A few of the identified cytomegalovirus-associated TCR beta chains were confirmed in vitro to be specific for cytomegalovirus antigens. In an earlier analysis of roughly 500 of the donors, most TCR beta V segments appeared in productive rearrangements about 90% or about 30% of the time, broadly matching IMGT annotations. Assigning TCR associations to individual alleles was difficult when HLA alleles, especially DR and DQ, strongly co-occurred. Most CMV-associated TCR beta chains appeared to be HLA-restricted in a later analysis, and the HLA associations seemed to be driven largely by CMV exposure.

The CDR3 runs 13 residues from the cysteine to the phenylalanine. Kept here is only the CDR3 DNA, which spans 39 bases and is read in frame from base 1. The cohort comprised 710 or so healthy bone marrow donors. All cohort members were sampled while nominally healthy, although unrecorded immune exposures were likely present. The donor was CMV seronegative and belonged to the group of more than 300 seronegative cohort members. A peripheral blood sample was provided by each donor, and peripheral blood mononuclear cells were used for TCR beta sequencing. The Qiagen DNeasy Blood Extraction Kit was used to extract genomic DNA from the blood cell samples. Receptors were amplified or captured by the immunoSEQ multiplex PCR assay. The multiplex PCR relied on a mix of 60 forward primers for TCR Vbeta segments and 13 reverse primers for TCR Jbeta segments. Amplification of the CDR3 region of rearranged TCR beta genes was performed with a multiplex PCR assay on genomic DNA. Amplified TCR beta libraries were sequenced as 87-base-pair reads on the Illumina HiSeq System. Per the authors' processing: A later analysis counted about 82 million unique TCR beta chains across the 550 to 750 repertoires, and 10 million to 12 million of these chains were shared by at least two donors. To remove PCR and sequencing errors, raw reads were error-corrected and collapsed into unique sequences using a nearest-neighbor algorithm that merged closely related sequences. Alignment of CDR3 sequences to IMGT reference sequences was used to assign V, D and J gene segments. For a sequence to be retained, a match of at least six nucleotides was required to both a V gene segment and a J gene segment. Rearrangements were classified as productive when the CDR3 lacked stop codons and remained in frame with V and J, and all other rearrangements were classified as non-productive. Following IMGT convention, CDR3 was defined as the stretch from the second conserved V-encoded cysteine up to the conserved J-encoded phenylalanine. The earlier analysis of fewer than 700 of the donors excluded sequences that lacked an unambiguous match to a single V gene segment. In an earlier analysis of some 590 of the donors, a V segment was called functional when productive rearrangements were above 56.7%, and segregating when the standard deviation between donors exceeded 5%. A statistical classification framework was built to diagnose cytomegalovirus status from the catalog of TCR beta chain sequences. In a later analysis, TCR nucleotide sequences were compared against IMGT/GENE-DB human TR gene sequences so that V and J genes could be assigned. Using the TCRdist pipeline, a later analysis assigned CDR3 sequences along with most-parsimonious VDJ recombination scenarios. In a later analysis, each TCR beta chain was defined by its CDR3 amino acid sequence together with its V-gene family, and reads without a unique V-gene family were excluded. To address suspected cross-contamination and a sequencing artifact, a later analysis removed under 600 highly shared, low-generation-probability nucleotide sequences. For each public chain, a later analysis derived a clonal expansion index from normalized ranks of inferred template counts within each repertoire. In a later analysis, generation probabilities were computed using a VDJ recombination model fitted to out-of-frame rearrangements, and the results were checked against IGoR. Hypergeometric tests were used in a later analysis to score TCR-TCR, TCR-HLA and TCR-CMV co-occurrence, with a repertoire-size bias correction applied to the TCR pairs. To estimate false discovery rates, a later analysis permuted the HLA or CMV assignments 20 times. In a later analysis, co-occurring TCRs were grouped with DBSCAN, and TCRdist sequence similarity was added when clustering was performed within HLA-allele-positive subsets. Repertoires with fewer than 30,000 or more than 120,000 public chains were left out of co-occurrence clustering, as were a few repertoires with anomalous nucleotide sharing. TCRdb stores this immuneACCESS table with in-frame sequences only. Part of the clones is absent; in the studies checked, under half of the shortfall reflects unresolved V genes, and no reason is known for the rest. The V and J calls and clone size are taken from that table; D and trimming were inferred from the DNA. This sample holds roughly 100,000 clones; less than 90% were observed only once. The biggest ten clones account for 2% to 3% of the sample.

Sequenced: PBMCs. The sequence joins TRBV12-2 to TRBJ2-7; the tabulated D call, TRBD2, remains unverified against the DNA. TRBV12-2 is given as a pseudogene. The origin of this receptor is a middle-aged man in good health and CMV-seronegative. The CDR3: CASRFRLDWDQYF. The sequenced DNA: TGTGCAAGTCGCTTTAGACTAGATTGGGATCAGTACTTC.